These 32 T cell receptor beta chains came from one sample sequenced in a study of response to subunit inactivated influenza vaccine (dated by TCRdb to about 2018). Receptor amplification or capture employed RT-PCR. The reads were generated on an Illumina HiSeq 2500. TCRdb reran the public reads through fastp at Q25 and MiXCR, keeping productive beta chains. Duplicate CDR3 protein sequences are folded into a single record with the most common DNA and genes. The sample yields 600,000 to 850,000 distinct CDR3 sequences; 14% were counted once. The ten largest clones capture roughly 7.6% of the sample. The input for sequencing was PBMCs from blood, taken around 14 days before vaccination. These receptor sequences come from a man aged 50 or older who received an inactivated influenza vaccine. Donor details come from another sample of the same person, matched by shared clones.

This clonotype showed up just a few times. The chain couples TRBV7-2 to TRBJ2-5; no definite D call. CDR1 is SGHTA and CDR2 is FQGNSA in the germline V gene. This CDR3 comprises 15 residues. Trimming took off 3 bases at V and 5 bases at J, with 16 bases between the two ends. For the CDR3, the DNA is TGTGCCAGCAGCTTTGCCAGTGGGGTCTCGGAGACCCAGTACTTC. Amino acid sequence: CASSFASGVSETQYF.

The chain employs TRBV6-5 and TRBJ2-7; 9 bases line up with TRBD2. The V segment lost 0 bases and the J segment 2 bases; nucleotides outside the gene matches: 5. The CDR3 runs to 16 residues. Germline assignment: CDR1 MNHEY and CDR2 SVGAGI. This chain's CDR3 is CASSYSISGSTYEQYF. The CDR3 nucleotides read TGTGCCAGCAGTTACTCGATTAGCGGGAGCACCTACGAGCAGTACTTC.

In DNA, the CDR3 is TGTGCCAGCAACCGGGGGAACACCGGGGAGCTGTTTTTT. This gives the protein CASNRGNTGELFF. The rearrangement uses TRBV12-3 or TRBV12-4 and TRBJ2-2; maybe TRBD2 (5 bases). This CDR3 is 13 amino acids long. V was cut by 7 bases and J by 1 base, with 7 bases left in between.

This clonotype was observed a handful of times. The chain recombines TRBV12-3 or TRBV12-4 with TRBJ1-5, with D possibly matching TRBD1 (6 bases). This CDR3 has 16 residues. With 9 bases removed from V and 8 bases from J, the gap between germline ends came to 26 bases. The CDR3 loop is CASSAAVRIEGEPQHF. DNA of the CDR3: TGTGCCAGTAGTGCCGCGGTTCGGATCGAGGGGGAGCCCCAGCATTTT.

This clonotype was counted at least ten times. V is TRBV12-3 or TRBV12-4 and J is TRBJ2-3, with no clear D. The CDR3 runs to 11 residues. Between the trimmed V and J ends, which lost 7 bases and 0 bases, there was a span of 2 bases. For the CDR3, the DNA is TGTGCCAGCAAGAGCACAGATACGCAGTATTTT. This codes for CASKSTDTQYF.

This clonotype was seen a handful of times. The genes are TRBV7-9 and TRBJ2-1; D uncertain. The CDR3 totals 12 residues. Germline CDR1 reads SEHNR; CDR2 reads FQNEAQ (reference sequence). V dropped 5 bases and J dropped 8 bases, with 10 bases sitting between them. This CDR3 is CASSPLADEQFF. The CDR3 DNA reads as TGTGCCAGCAGCCCGTTAGCTGATGAGCAGTTCTTC.

The table lists this clonotype with a few counts. The V gene is TRBV7-8, the J gene TRBJ2-7, with TRBD2 matching over 8 bases. The length of the CDR3 is 15 residues. Germline trimming cut 4 bases from V and 6 bases from J; bases unmatched to any gene: 11. Germline CDR1 SGHVS, CDR2 FQNEAQ. Here the CDR3 DNA reads TGTGCCAGCAGCTCGTTAGCGGGGACCCCTGGCGAGCAGTACTTC. It specifies CASSSLAGTPGEQYF.

Only a few counts were recorded for this clonotype. The chain recombines TRBV4-1 with TRBJ2-3, with 14 bases matching TRBD2. Germline V CDR1 and CDR2: MGHRA, YSYEKL. V lost 4 bases to trimming and J lost 6 bases; unmatched junction nucleotides: 3. This CDR3 contains 15 residues. The chain's CDR3 is CASSLRTSGRDTQYF. CDR3 coding DNA: TGCGCCAGCAGCCTCCGGACTAGCGGGAGGGATACGCAGTATTTT.

This clonotype occurred a few times. CDR3 sequence: CASSFEVSRHNEQFF. As DNA, the CDR3 is TGTGCCAGCAGCTTCGAGGTCTCAAGGCACAATGAGCAGTTCTTC. V is TRBV7-9 and J is TRBJ2-1, with D hard to call. The CDR3 runs 15 residues. From germline, CDR1 is SEHNR and CDR2 FQNEAQ (reference sequence). V lost 3 bases, J lost 5 bases, and 14 bases lay in between.

This clonotype was seen a few times. The V gene is TRBV12-3 or TRBV12-4, the J gene TRBJ1-5; no firm D call. There are 14 residues in the CDR3. V dropped 2 bases and J dropped 1 base, with 6 bases sitting between them. This CDR3 reads CASSLIRSNQPQHF. DNA of the CDR3: TGTGCCAGCAGTTTAATTCGGAGCAATCAGCCCCAGCATTTT.

This clonotype was seen a handful of times. No DNA is shown, since the ends of the CDR3 on it are uncertain; the CDR3 is the one TCRdb lists. The rearrangement joins TRBV15 to TRBJ1-1. From germline, CDR1 is LNHNV and CDR2 YYDKDF (reference sequence). The CDR3 is 14 amino acids in total, end residues counted. The CDR3: CATSSSSLNTEAFF.

This clonotype was seen a few times. This chain joins TRBV20-1 and TRBJ2-5; a weak D match, TRBD1 (5 bases). The germline V gene encodes CDR1 DFQATT and CDR2 SNEGSKA (reference sequence). The CDR3 spans 14 residues. V lost 2 bases, J lost 5 bases, and 15 bases lay in between. The CDR3 nucleotides are TGCAGTGCTAGAAGACAGTTCGTACACGAGACCCAGTACTTC. Protein: CSARRQFVHETQYF.

This clonotype turned up a few times. V is TRBV10-2 and J is TRBJ1-5; D is undetermined. The CDR3 runs 14 residues. The V and J ends lost 8 bases and 6 bases respectively, with 17 bases between them. Germline V gene lookup returns CDR1 WSHSY and CDR2 SAAADI. DNA for the CDR3: TGCGCCAGCGATGACTCCTCGCTCGGTCAGCCCCAGCATTTT. It translates to CASDDSSLGQPQHF.

This clonotype turned up a few times. A read error may be the cause here, since a much bigger clone is one base away. The V gene is TRBV5-1, the J gene TRBJ1-4; 7 positions match TRBD1. V dropped 4 bases and J dropped 5; count of bases not matched to a gene: 5. Germline values: CDR1 SGHRS, CDR2 YFSETQ. The CDR3 runs to 14 residues. CDR3: CASSTGTANEKLFF. CDR3 bases: TGCGCCAGCAGCACCGGGACAGCAAATGAAAAACTGTTTTTT. Variable domain in full (rest from reference TRBV5-1 and TRBJ1-4): KAGVTQTPRYLIKTRGQQVTLSCSPISGHRSVSWYQQTPGQGLQFLFEYFSETQRNKGNFPGRFSGRQFSNSRSEMNVSTLELGDSALYLCASSTGTANEKLFFGSGTQLSVL.

This clonotype has only a few counts. The gene calls are TRBV9 and TRBJ2-5; a possible D gene is TRBD1 (5 bases). Looked up from germline, CDR1 is SGDLS and CDR2 is YYNGEE. The V end lost 0 bases, the J end lost 1 base, and 7 bases lay between the germline ends. The CDR3 is 14 residues long. CDR3 in DNA: TGTGCCAGCAGCGTAGATCAGGGCCAAGAGACCCAGTACTTC. This gives the protein CASSVDQGQETQYF.

The genes are TRBV18 and TRBJ2-3, with 7 nucleotides matching TRBD1. Germline V gene sequence: CDR1 KGHSH, CDR2 LQKENI. V lost 3 bases and J lost 3; bases outside the gene matches: 9. The CDR3 sequence is 16 residues long. Here the CDR3 reads CASSPRQGFGTDTQYF. The DNA of the CDR3 is TGTGCCAGCTCACCCCGACAGGGTTTTGGGACAGATACGCAGTATTTT.

This rearrangement joins TRBV27 to TRBJ2-5; D assignment may be TRBD1 or TRBD2 (5 bases each). The CDR3 loop spans 15 amino acids. The germline V gene has CDR1 MNHEY and CDR2 SMNVEV (reference sequence). Trimming took off 5 bases at V and 7 bases at J, with 20 bases between the two ends. The CDR3 DNA reads as TGTGCCAGCAGTCCCCGGGACGGCCTCACGGGGACCCAGTACTTC. Translated: CASSPRDGLTGTQYF.

The V call is TRBV28, the J call TRBJ2-3; D is unclear. V lost 7 bases and J lost 1, with 15 bases in between. CDR3 length: 15 amino acids. Germline values: CDR1 MDHEN, CDR2 SYDVKM. The CDR3 reads CASTARVSRTDTQYF. The CDR3 bases are TGTGCCAGCACCGCTCGGGTCTCCCGCACAGATACGCAGTATTTT.

This clonotype was counted a few times. The V gene is TRBV15, the J gene TRBJ1-5; 7 bases fit TRBD1. Germline V gene sequence: CDR1 LNHNV, CDR2 YYDKDF (reference sequence). This CDR3 is built from 14 residues. The V segment lost 1 base and the J segment 7 bases; nucleotides outside the gene matches: 4. CDR3 region: CATSRVQGDQPQHF. The CDR3, as DNA: TGTGCCACCAGCAGAGTCCAGGGGGACCAGCCCCAGCATTTT.

V and J are TRBV6-1 and TRBJ2-3; 8 nucleotides line up with TRBD1. The CDR3 has 15 amino acids. Per the germline V gene, CDR1 is MNHNS and CDR2 is SASEGT. The J segment lost 4 bases and the V segment lost 4 bases, leaving 7 bases of the junction unmatched. The CDR3 here is CASSGGTGGADTQYF. DNA of the CDR3: TGTGCCAGCAGTGGTGGGACAGGAGGGGCAGATACGCAGTATTTT.

This clonotype has only a few counts. The gene calls are TRBV11-2 and TRBJ2-5, with 9 bases matching TRBD2. This CDR3 spans 15 amino acids. Germline loops: CDR1 SGHAT, CDR2 FQNNGV. J was trimmed by 5 bases and V by 3 bases; bases with no gene match: 7. The CDR3 is CASSLSSGGSETQYF. DNA of the CDR3: TGTGCCAGCAGCTTGAGTAGCGGGGGAAGTGAGACCCAGTACTTC. Using reference TRBV11-2 and TRBJ2-5 for the parts outside the CDR3, the full variable domain is EAGVAQSPRYKIIEKRQSVAFWCNPISGHATLYWYQQILGQGPKLLIQFQNNGVVDDSQLPKDRFSAERLKGVDSTLKIQPAKLEDSAVYLCASSLSSGGSETQYFGPGTRLLVL.

This clonotype was seen a few times. J is TRBJ1-2 and V is TRBV6-5; D call uncertain. This CDR3 contains 19 residues. V was trimmed by 2 bases and J by 4 bases, leaving 26 bases between them. Germline CDR1 MNHEY, CDR2 SVGAGI. This chain's CDR3 is CASSYKDGGRTLPGYGYTF. For the CDR3, the DNA is TGTGCCAGCAGTTACAAGGACGGTGGGAGGACTCTACCTGGCTATGGCTACACCTTC.

This clonotype was counted a few times. The chain couples TRBV15 to TRBJ1-5, with D perhaps TRBD1 (6 bases). The CDR3 has 15 amino acids. Trimming took 3 bases from V and 6 from J, leaving 15 bases between them. From germline, CDR1 is LNHNV and CDR2 YYDKDF (reference sequence). The CDR3 is CATSSLGGPGQPQHF. The CDR3 DNA is TGTGCCACCAGCAGCCTTGGGGGGCCGGGTCAGCCCCAGCATTTT.

V usage is TRBV5-5 and J usage is TRBJ1-5, with D unresolved. Germline CDR1 reads SGHKS; CDR2 reads YYEKEE (reference sequence). This CDR3 spans 15 amino acids. V was pared by 4 bases and J by 3 bases, with 14 bases between. The DNA for the CDR3 is TGTGCCAGCAGCAACATTTGGGGAAACAATCAGCCCCAGCATTTT. Translation gives CASSNIWGNNQPQHF.

This rearrangement joins TRBV5-5 to TRBJ2-4, with 8 bases that match TRBD1. Germline CDR1 is SGHKS and CDR2 is YYEKEE (reference sequence). With V trimmed by 2 bases and J by 15 bases, 16 bases remained unmatched. The CDR3 is made up of 15 amino acids. The CDR3 region has the DNA TGTGCCAGCAGCTTTGGTGGGACAGGTGAAATTACAGGGTACTTC. This translates into CASSFGGTGEITGYF.

This clonotype was counted a few times. The chain is built from TRBV20-1 and TRBJ2-1; D gene ambiguous. The CDR3 is 12 amino acids. Germline values: CDR1 DFQATT, CDR2 SNEGSKA (reference sequence). The V end lost 1 base, the J end lost 9 bases, and 10 bases lay between the germline ends. The DNA for the CDR3 is TGCAGTGCTAGAGGGGCGAACCCTGAGCAGTTCTTC. Encoded protein: CSARGANPEQFF.

A few counts support this clonotype. V and J are TRBV7-9 and TRBJ2-1; D gene ambiguous. CDR1 is SEHNR, CDR2 FQNEAQ, per germline (reference sequence). The length of the CDR3 is 11 residues. V lost 2 bases to trimming and J lost 10 bases, with 6 bases between them. CDR3 residues: CASSLKGEQFF. CDR3 bases: TGTGCCAGCAGCTTAAAAGGGGAGCAGTTCTTC.

This clonotype was picked up many times. The chain recombines TRBV20-1 with TRBJ2-5; D is ambiguous. V was pared by 0 bases and J by 5 bases, with 13 bases between. The germline V gene encodes CDR1 DFQATT and CDR2 SNEGSKA (reference sequence). This CDR3 spans 14 amino acids. The CDR3 DNA is TGCAGTGCTAGAGATTTTTCTGTTCCGGAGACCCAGTACTTC. Protein: CSARDFSVPETQYF.

The rearrangement links TRBV20-1 to TRBJ2-1; D is unclear. CDR1 and CDR2 from the germline V gene are DFQATT and SNEGSKA (reference sequence). This CDR3 spans 13 amino acids. Trimming removed 6 bases from V and 4 bases from J, with 13 bases in between. The CDR3 loop reads CSAAWSNYNEQFF. CDR3 bases: TGCAGTGCGGCCTGGTCTAATTACAATGAGCAGTTCTTC.

This clonotype was counted only a few times. V gene TRBV29-1 combines with J gene TRBJ2-1; 8 nucleotides line up with TRBD1. This CDR3 region has 15 residues. From germline, CDR1 is SQVTM and CDR2 ANQGSEA. V shed 1 base, J shed 0 bases, and the junction held 2 bases outside the gene matches. The CDR3 DNA follows: TGCAGCGTTGAAGGAACAGGGGGCTCCTACAATGAGCAGTTCTTC. Translating it yields CSVEGTGGSYNEQFF.

In this sample, this clonotype turned up many times. The chain carries TRBV24-1 and TRBJ2-2; unclear D gene. Germline CDR1 KGHDR, CDR2 SFDVKD. V was shortened by 1 base and J by 7 bases, with 6 bases between the two germline ends. The CDR3 has 13 residues. As DNA, the CDR3 is TGTGCCACCAGTGATTTTGGAGACGGGGAGCTGTTTTTT. Its protein product is CATSDFGDGELFF.

In its sample, this clonotype was seen a few times. The V gene is TRBV6-5, the J gene TRBJ2-5, with D perhaps TRBD1 (6 bases). This CDR3 region has 15 residues. V was clipped by 2 bases and J by 6 bases, with 16 bases between them. Germline V lookup: CDR1 MNHEY, CDR2 SVGAGI. The CDR3 DNA reads TGTGCCAGCAGTTACCGGCAGGGGTATAGGAAGACCCAGTACTTC. This codes for CASSYRQGYRKTQYF.